Here is one TCR beta chain with its context. The CDR3 consists of 17 residues. Per the germline V gene, CDR1 is SGHKS and CDR2 is YYEKEE (reference sequence). The germline V and J ends were trimmed by 2 bases and 4 bases, with 19 bases remaining between them. The record originates from a study of blood T cell repertoires in COVID-19. For the study at large: Acute and convalescent COVID-19 samples came from the United States, Italy and Spain. Sources were T cells, B-cell-depleted T cells, or PBMCs; the material itself was cDNA or gDNA.

TCRdb's table, derived via immunoSEQ multiplex PCR, lists solely in-frame clones and lacks some. The sample includes about 87,000 clones, about 82% of them seen just once. The chain links TRBV5-5 to TRBJ2-1, with D tentatively TRBD1 (5 bases). The sequence was collected from a human donor in a cohort sampled during active COVID-19. The specimen sequenced was peripheral blood. For the CDR3, the DNA is TGTGCCAGCAGCTTTCCAGGGCGCAGCGCGCCTTACAATGAGCAGTTCTTC. Translation gives CASSFPGRSAPYNEQFF.